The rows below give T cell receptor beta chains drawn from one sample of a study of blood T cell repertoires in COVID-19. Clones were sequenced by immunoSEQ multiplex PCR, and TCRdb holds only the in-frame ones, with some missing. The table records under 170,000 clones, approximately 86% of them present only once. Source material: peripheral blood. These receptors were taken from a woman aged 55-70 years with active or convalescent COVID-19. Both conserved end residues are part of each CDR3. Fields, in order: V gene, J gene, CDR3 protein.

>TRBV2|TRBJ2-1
CASLPQGRQRRNEQFF
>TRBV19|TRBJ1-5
CASVTGLASNQPQHF
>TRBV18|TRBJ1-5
CASSPEQGAEGPQHF
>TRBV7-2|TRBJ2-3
CASSTGTSTDTQYF
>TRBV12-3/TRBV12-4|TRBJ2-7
CASGTSGAKQYF
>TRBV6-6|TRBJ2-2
CASSWTSYTGELFF
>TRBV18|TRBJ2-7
CASSLFDRVGEQYF
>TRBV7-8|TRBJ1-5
CASSLESGGHQPQHF
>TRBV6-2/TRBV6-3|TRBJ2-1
CASSYPSGGYNEQFF
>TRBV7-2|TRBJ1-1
CASSGTGGNTEAFF
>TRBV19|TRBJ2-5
CASRAGGQETQYF
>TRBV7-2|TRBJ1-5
CASSQGMGQPQHF
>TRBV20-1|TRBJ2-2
CSASAQGANTGELFF
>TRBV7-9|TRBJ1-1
CASSSRDREGTEAFF
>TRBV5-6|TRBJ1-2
CASSFSTTGGGYTF
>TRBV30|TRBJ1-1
CAWKGAAEAFF
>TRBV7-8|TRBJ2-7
CASSLRRFRAGGSYEQYF
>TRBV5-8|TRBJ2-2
CASSLGQTNTGELFF
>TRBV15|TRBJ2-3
CATSRGQTSTDTQYF
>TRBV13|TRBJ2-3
CASSLIGTDTQYF
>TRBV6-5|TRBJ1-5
CASRGQAHSNQPQHF
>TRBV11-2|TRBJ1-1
CASSLDWNTEAFF
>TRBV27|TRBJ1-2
CASTETTGRDGYTF
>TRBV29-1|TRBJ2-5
CSVGGTQETQYF
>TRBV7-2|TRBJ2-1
CASSLVATGYNEQFF
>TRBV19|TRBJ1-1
CASIPGQGLNTEAFF
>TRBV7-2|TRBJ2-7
CASSSWTSRTHEQYF
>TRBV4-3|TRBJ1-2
CASSQGDRGSYGYTF
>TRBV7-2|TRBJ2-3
CASSSRGGGTLSDTQYF